This passage covers 20 T cell receptor beta chains from one sample sequenced in a study of T cell repertoires in cytomegalovirus infection. MiXCR, applied by TCRdb to the reads, yields one record per CDR3 protein. In the table there are over 150,000 distinct CDR3 sequences, 17% of which are singletons. Source material: CD8+ T cells from PBMCs. The receptor source for this set is a human donor in good health (CMV status not recorded). Some clones in this sample may be carry-over from other donors' samples.

V usage is TRBV7-2 and J usage is TRBJ1-3, with a possible D match to TRBD1 (5 bases). This CDR3 contains 14 residues. V lost 6 bases and J lost 0, with 9 bases in between. Germline CDR1 and CDR2: SGHTA and FQGNSA. CDR3 in DNA: TGTGCCAGCAGTTCCGGGGGCTCTGGAAACACCATATATTTT. Translated: CASSSGGSGNTIYF.

This clonotype was observed a handful of times. The rearrangement uses TRBV6-1 and TRBJ2-1, with TRBD1 identical over 7 bases. Trimming cost V 4 bases and J 6 bases; bases outside gene matches: 9. Germline lookup yields CDR1 MNHNS and CDR2 SASEGT. The CDR3 contains 15 residues. The CDR3 DNA is TGTGCCAGCAGTGGGGACCGGACAGGATTCAATGAGCAGTTCTTC. Translating it yields CASSGDRTGFNEQFF.

This clonotype was counted a few times. This chain's CDR3 is CASSRVVQGFTMDGYTF. CDR3 DNA sequence: TGTGCCAGCAGCAGAGTAGTACAGGGTTTCACCATGGATGGCTACACCTTC. The rearrangement uses TRBV5-5 and TRBJ1-2; tentatively, D is TRBD1 (6 bases). Germline V gene data show CDR1 as SGHKS and CDR2 as YYEKEE (reference sequence). V lost 4 bases and J lost 6, with 25 bases in between. CDR3 length equals 17 residues.

This clonotype has at least ten counts. The rearrangement joins TRBV7-2 to TRBJ2-1; tentatively, D is TRBD2 (6 bases). CDR1 is SGHTA and CDR2 is FQGNSA in the germline V gene. This CDR3 contains 15 residues. The V end lost 1 base, the J end lost 4 bases, and 11 bases lay between the germline ends. The CDR3 sequence is CASSLDSGLYNEQFF. For the CDR3, the DNA is TGTGCCAGCAGCTTAGATAGCGGACTTTACAATGAGCAGTTCTTC.

This chain uses TRBV6-5 with TRBJ2-7; D remains ambiguous. The V end lost 0 bases, the J end lost 6 bases, and 9 bases lay between the germline ends. Germline V CDR1 and CDR2: MNHEY, SVGAGI. This CDR3 has 13 residues. CDR3 nucleotides: TGTGCCAGCAGTTACTCGAACGGACGCGAGCAGTACTTC. Residues: CASSYSNGREQYF.

The chain links TRBV6-5 to TRBJ1-1; the D gene is possibly TRBD1 (5 bases). Per germline, CDR1 MNHEY and CDR2 SVGAGI. The CDR3 has 13 residues. V was cut by 2 bases and J by 7 bases, with 11 bases left in between. The CDR3 reads CASSYIDSREAFF. CDR3 coding DNA: TGTGCCAGCAGTTACATCGACAGCCGTGAAGCTTTCTTT.

The chain recombines TRBV6-2 or TRBV6-3 with TRBJ1-5; D may be TRBD1 (5 bases). The CDR3 is 14 amino acids. V dropped 5 bases and J dropped 3 bases, with 11 bases sitting between them. CDR1 and CDR2 (germline): MNHEY, SVGEGT. CDR3: CASSETVDNQPQHF. DNA for the CDR3: TGTGCCAGCAGTGAGACAGTTGACAATCAGCCCCAGCATTTT.

The V gene is TRBV7-9, the J gene TRBJ2-1; 7 bases agree with TRBD1. The ends lost 11 bases at V and 10 bases at J; junction bases unmatched: 11. CDR3 length equals 12 residues. Germline V CDR1 and CDR2: SEHNR, FQNEAQ (reference sequence). The CDR3 DNA reads TGTGCCGGGTCTCAGGGGGTGGGGGAGCAGTTCTTC. Translation gives CAGSQGVGEQFF.

The sample holds a few counts of this clonotype. The genes are TRBV19 and TRBJ1-1; D is unresolved. Germline V gene data show CDR1 as LNHDA and CDR2 as SQIVND (reference sequence). This CDR3 is built from 13 residues. V was trimmed by 1 base and J by 6 bases, leaving 9 bases between them. DNA for the CDR3: TGTGCCAGTAGTATAGCTGTCACGGCTGAAGCTTTCTTT. This encodes CASSIAVTAEAFF.

The V gene is TRBV28, the J gene TRBJ2-7; TRBD1 agrees at 8 bases. Per the germline V gene, CDR1 is MDHEN and CDR2 is SYDVKM. CDR3 length equals 15 residues. The V gene end was trimmed by 6 bases and the J gene end by 4 bases; junction bases not matched to a gene: 11. The CDR3 protein is CASRPAGTGEYEQYF. As DNA, the CDR3 is TGTGCCAGCAGGCCGGCCGGGACAGGAGAATACGAGCAGTACTTC.

The rearrangement joins TRBV28 to TRBJ1-2, with D hard to call. This CDR3 is built from 14 residues. Germline V gene lookup returns CDR1 MDHEN and CDR2 SYDVKM. The V and J ends lost 3 bases and 0 bases respectively, with 8 bases between them. CDR3 DNA sequence: TGTGCCAGCAGTTTGGTTGGGGCTAACTATGGCTACACCTTC. Translation gives CASSLVGANYGYTF.

This clonotype was counted only a few times. The chain is built from TRBV7-6 and TRBJ2-7; possibly TRBD2 for D (5 bases). The germline V gene encodes CDR1 SGHVS and CDR2 FNYEAQ. Trimming left V 0 bases short and J 7 bases short, with 10 bases between. This CDR3 comprises 13 residues. CDR3 DNA: TGTGCCAGCAGCTTAGCGGGGAGTTTTGAGCAGTACTTC. Translated, it gives CASSLAGSFEQYF.

The genes are TRBV12-3 or TRBV12-4 and TRBJ2-5; D might be TRBD1 (6 bases). The germline V and J ends were trimmed by 7 bases and 0 bases, with 15 bases remaining between them. The CDR3 loop spans 15 amino acids. CDR3 protein: CASKQGGGDQETQYF. CDR3 nucleotides: TGTGCCAGCAAACAGGGTGGTGGGGACCAAGAGACCCAGTACTTC.

This clonotype was seen a few times. The chain carries TRBV6-4 and TRBJ2-3; D perhaps matches TRBD1 (6 bases). V lost 3 bases to trimming and J lost 4 bases, with 11 bases between them. Germline V gene sequence: CDR1 MRHNA, CDR2 SNTAGT. This CDR3 has 14 amino acids. In DNA form, the CDR3 reads TGTGCCAGCAGTGATCTCCCAGGGGCAGATACGCAGTATTTT. It translates to CASSDLPGADTQYF.

The J gene is TRBJ1-2, the V gene TRBV7-9, with D maybe TRBD1 (6 bases). The CDR3 length is 16 residues. The germline V gene encodes CDR1 SEHNR and CDR2 FQNEAQ (reference sequence). V was clipped by 5 bases and J by 1 base, with 17 bases between them. CDR3: CASSPSGALINYGYTF. The CDR3 coding sequence is TGTGCCAGCAGCCCGTCAGGGGCCCTTATTAACTATGGCTACACCTTC.

This chain joins TRBV6-2 or TRBV6-3 and TRBJ1-2; D remains ambiguous. Between the trimmed V and J ends, which lost 7 bases and 8 bases, there was a span of 20 bases. Germline assignment: CDR1 MNHEY and CDR2 SVGEGT. The CDR3 consists of 14 residues. CDR3 nucleotides: TGTGCCAGCAATCCACTCAGGTTCTCGGAGGGCTACACCTTC. Amino acid sequence: CASNPLRFSEGYTF.

This clonotype was picked up a small number of times. The chain recombines TRBV7-9 with TRBJ2-3; D might be TRBD2 (5 bases). The germline V and J ends were trimmed by 4 bases and 2 bases, with 13 bases remaining between them. Germline V gene lookup returns CDR1 SEHNR and CDR2 FQNEAQ (reference sequence). There are 15 residues in the CDR3. The CDR3 sequence: CASSSTRDFTDTQYF. The CDR3 coding sequence is TGTGCCAGCAGCTCCACTAGGGATTTCACAGATACGCAGTATTTT.

This chain joins TRBV7-2 and TRBJ1-1; TRBD1 matches at 8 bases. The trim removed 4 bases at V and 1 base at J, leaving 8 bases unmatched. CDR3 size: 16 residues. The germline gives CDR1 SGHTA, CDR2 FQGNSA. This chain's CDR3 is CASSSTWTGPNTEAFF. The CDR3 DNA sequence: TGTGCCAGCAGCTCTACCTGGACAGGGCCGAACACTGAAGCTTTCTTT.

This clonotype has more than one count but fewer than ten. The chain has TRBV12-3 or TRBV12-4 and TRBJ2-7; tentative D call: TRBD1 (6 bases). Trimming removed 4 bases at V and 7 bases at J, with 8 bases between. This CDR3 has 11 residues. The DNA of the CDR3 is TGTGCCAGCAGTTCCGGACAGGAGCAGTACTTC. Residues: CASSSGQEQYF.

The chain employs TRBV7-2 and TRBJ1-5, with 7 bases fitting TRBD1. Germline CDR1 reads SGHTA; CDR2 reads FQGNSA. After removal of 5 bases from V and 0 bases from J, the junction contained 22 bases not matched to a gene. This CDR3 is built from 21 residues. CDR3 region: CASSQSGDSGTAFYSNQPQHF. Here the CDR3 DNA reads TGTGCCAGCAGCCAATCAGGGGATTCCGGGACAGCGTTTTATAGCAATCAGCCCCAGCATTTT.